This TCR beta chain was identified in a study of shared clonotypes between healthy human individuals (dated by TCRdb to 2019 to 2021). About the full investigation: The cohort comprised two women and a few men aged 18 to 49 years. For each donor, CD4 naive and CD4 memory were each given three plates, CD8 naive was given two plates, and CD8 memory was given one plate. To estimate repertoire size and how much clonotypes are shared between individuals, the study performed deep sequencing of blood TCR repertoires from five healthy adults. Different laboratories and diverse techniques were used to prepare libraries and sequence TCR repertoires, to increase sequencing depth and limit assay-specific biases. Each donor's leukapheresis produced roughly between roughly 0.85 and 9 billion PBMCs. The paper's findings and limits, for the study overall: The genetic and exposure-history diversity represented was limited by the small number of donors. Pairwise subsampling led to the expectation that sequencing depth would affect the degree of clonotype sharing among donors. Naive subsets generally had larger estimated clonotype richness than memory subsets. Sampling was restricted to blood, and TCR repertoires in tissues likely differ from the TCR repertoires found in blood. Across a few donors, roughly 5.1% of naive CD4, 3% to 3.5% of naive CD8, 2.3% of memory CD4, and roughly 0.4% of memory CD8 clonotypes were shared. Incomplete sequencing was indicated by rarefaction of sorted-subset datasets, despite the large sequencing depth. Compared with non-shared clonotypes, the clonotypes found in all four sorted-subset donors had higher generation probabilities.

This clone was seen a single time. What antigen it recognizes has not been identified. It has no much larger one-base neighbor in the sample; base qualities were not kept. TCR CDR3 regions were amplified from genomic DNA by multiplex PCR using the deep immunoSEQ assay. Extracted genomic DNA from each cell subset was distributed evenly across all wells of several immunoSEQ 96-well plates, and each plate was treated as a replicate. For sorted subsets, about 200 ng genomic DNA, equal to about 30,000 T cell genomes, was loaded into each replicate PCR. The purified libraries were quantified using a Qubit 3.0 fluorometer, sized with a Bioanalyzer 2100, and then quantified again using the KAPA Library Quantification kit. A separate single-read 150-cycle Illumina NextSeq 550 flow cell was used to sequence each immunoSEQ 96-well plate. As for the original processing: Because only junctional sequences without quality scores were contained in the immunoSEQ output, filtering matching that applied to full-length reads could not be performed. Sequences were annotated with PyIR, a Python wrapper for IgBLAST v1.9, using IMGT germline references to assign V/J genes and CDR3. Reads were removed for weak V/J assignments (E-value above 1e-6), missing CDR3, stop codons, out-of-frame junctions, or ambiguous translated residues. A V3J clonotype was defined by an identical inferred V gene, J gene, and CDR3 amino acid sequence. To compute the percentage overlap between repertoires, the number of shared unique clonotypes was divided by the size of the smaller repertoire. Repertoire richness was assessed with RTK rarefaction, the Chao1 estimator, and Recon v2.1 estimates of unobserved clonotypes. For all TCRbeta clonotypes obtained by the gDNA method from four donors, generation probabilities were computed with OLGA. The table was pulled from immuneACCESS by TCRdb, which kept in-frame rearrangements only. Such tables lose some clones; where checked, under half of the loss comes from unresolved V genes, and the rest has no known cause. V, J and clone size were drawn from that table, and D and trimming were deduced from the DNA. This sample holds around 2.5 million clones; 80% to 95% were observed only once. The ten largest make up around 0.4% of the sample.

Donors were healthy HIV-negative adults with no recently reported acute infections or vaccinations. Only Caucasian adults living in Nashville, Tennessee, USA were represented among the donors. CD4+ T cells were enriched through magnetic negative selection, after which naive cells were positively selected on CD45RA and the remaining negative fraction served as the memory subset. Blood was collected by leukapheresis, and PBMCs were isolated by Ficoll-Histopaque density gradient centrifugation and then cryopreserved in liquid nitrogen vapor phase. Analytical flow cytometry was used to check the purity and quantity of every magnetically sorted T cell population. Genomic DNA was isolated from each sorted fraction and quantified by UV absorbance on a Nanodrop 2000c. From cysteine to phenylalanine, the CDR3 is 14 amino acids long. Only the CDR3 DNA is retained, 42 bases long and in frame from the first base. The germline V gene (reference sequence) specifies SGHNT as CDR1 and YYREEE as CDR2. Ends trimmed: V by 4 bases, J by 7 bases; bases unmatched to a gene: 9.

The clonotype comes from a man between 18 and 29 years old in good health. Some clones in this sample may be carry-over from other donors' samples. This sequence uses TRBV5-4 and TRBJ2-7; 9 bases in the middle match TRBD2. Sequenced: naive CD4+ T cells from PBMCs. The cell subset or site label on this specimen signifies: CD45RA+ positively selected. The DNA reads as follows: TGTGCCAGCAGCCGCGCCAGCGGGAGGAATGAGCAGTACTTC. Translated, this gives CASSRASGRNEQYF.